One sample yielded the 25 T cell receptor beta chains listed below, sequenced in a study of control samples from healthy donors and cancer patients. Clones were sequenced by immunoSEQ multiplex PCR, and TCRdb holds only the in-frame ones, with some missing. The sample records about 270,000 clones, around 79% being singletons. Specimen: PBMCs. These receptors were collected from a woman in her sixties with lung cancer.

V and J are TRBV7-9 and TRBJ2-2, with TRBD2 matching over 8 bases. The CDR3 is 15 amino acids. The V gene end was trimmed by 2 bases and the J gene end by 3 bases; junction bases not matched to a gene: 2. From germline, CDR1 is SEHNR and CDR2 FQNEAQ (reference sequence). The CDR3: CASSLTAGDTGELFF. The CDR3 DNA is TGTGCCAGCAGCTTAACAGCGGGGGACACCGGGGAGCTGTTTTTT. Variable domain in full (rest from reference TRBV7-9 and TRBJ2-2): DTGVSQNPRHKITKRGQNVTFRCDPISEHNRLYWYRQTLGQGPEFLTYFQNEAQLEKSRLLSDRFSAERPKGSFSTLEIQRTEQGDSAMYLCASSLTAGDTGELFFGEGSRLTVL.

The chain is built from TRBV6-4 and TRBJ2-7; the match to TRBD2 covers 8 bases. The germline CDR1 and CDR2 sequences are MRHNA and SNTAGT. The CDR3 runs 16 residues. The ends lost 3 bases at V and 2 bases at J; junction bases unmatched: 9. The CDR3 loop reads CASSERPTSGAYEQYF. CDR3 nucleotides: TGTGCCAGCAGTGAAAGACCCACTAGCGGTGCCTACGAGCAGTACTTC.

This chain uses TRBV18 with TRBJ2-7; the D is unclear. Germline CDR1 reads KGHSH; CDR2 reads LQKENI. The CDR3 runs to 12 residues. The V end lost 1 base, the J end lost 6 bases, and 7 bases lay between the germline ends. CDR3 residues: CASSPRATEQYF. The CDR3, as DNA: TGTGCCAGCTCACCACGGGCTACCGAGCAGTACTTC.

The V and J genes are TRBV9 and TRBJ2-1, with D possibly being TRBD1 (5 bases). This CDR3 spans 15 amino acids. Germline V gene data show CDR1 as SGDLS and CDR2 as YYNGEE. Trimming cost V 0 bases and J 3 bases, with 10 bases left between them. The DNA of the CDR3 is TGTGCCAGCAGCGTAGTGGGGCAGGACTACAATGAGCAGTTCTTC. Its translation is CASSVVGQDYNEQFF.

The chain links TRBV5-1 to TRBJ2-5; D might be TRBD1 (5 bases). This CDR3 contains 15 residues. The germline V gene has CDR1 SGHRS and CDR2 YFSETQ. V lost 4 bases and J 2 bases, leaving 15 bases between the germline ends. The CDR3 is CASSQGAILQETQYF. The DNA of the CDR3 is TGCGCCAGCAGCCAAGGGGCAATACTTCAAGAGACCCAGTACTTC. The complete variable domain, with remaining parts taken from reference TRBV5-1 and TRBJ2-5, reads KAGVTQTPRYLIKTRGQQVTLSCSPISGHRSVSWYQQTPGQGLQFLFEYFSETQRNKGNFPGRFSGRQFSNSRSEMNVSTLELGDSALYLCASSQGAILQETQYFGPGTRLLVL.

This sequence joins TRBV12-3 or TRBV12-4 and TRBJ2-3; no reliable D call. V was shortened by 3 bases and J by 7 bases, with 5 bases between the two germline ends. The CDR3 consists of 11 residues. The CDR3, as DNA: TGTGCCAGCAGTTTGGAGAATACGCAGTATTTT. Amino acid sequence: CASSLENTQYF.

The V gene is TRBV29-1, the J gene TRBJ1-4; D is perhaps TRBD1 (6 bases). Germline CDR1 and CDR2: SQVTM and ANQGSEA. Trimming cost V 7 bases and J 3 bases, with 18 bases left between them. This CDR3 has 15 amino acids. The chain's CDR3 is CSAKGGAGANEKLFF. The CDR3 bases are TGCAGCGCCAAGGGTGGTGCAGGGGCTAATGAAAAACTGTTTTTT.

This rearrangement joins TRBV4-1 to TRBJ2-7, with 7 bases fitting TRBD2. CDR1 is MGHRA and CDR2 is YSYEKL in the germline V gene. The junction had 11 bases not matched to a gene; V was cut back by 3 bases and J by 6 bases. The length of the CDR3 is 15 residues. The DNA for the CDR3 is TGCGCCAGCAGCCAGACTAGCTCTTGGGCGAGCGAGCAGTACTTC. Translating it yields CASSQTSSWASEQYF.

There are a few counts of this clone. The rearrangement joins TRBV11-2 to TRBJ2-1, with TRBD2 identical over 8 bases. V shed 1 base, J shed 12 bases, and the junction held 5 bases outside the gene matches. The CDR3 covers 13 residues. Germline values: CDR1 SGHAT, CDR2 FQNNGV. The CDR3 nucleotides read TGTGCCAGCAGCTTAGGGGAGCGGGAGCCGCAGTTCTTC. It codes for CASSLGEREPQFF.

This chain uses TRBV9 with TRBJ2-7; the D is unclear. The V and J ends lost 0 bases and 0 bases respectively, with 16 bases between them. Germline V gene sequence: CDR1 SGDLS, CDR2 YYNGEE. This CDR3 region has 17 residues. This chain's CDR3 is CASSVGFRASSSYEQYF. The CDR3 DNA sequence: TGTGCCAGCAGCGTAGGGTTTCGGGCATCAAGCTCCTACGAGCAGTACTTC. The whole variable domain, remainder taken from reference TRBV9 and TRBJ2-7, is DSGVTQTPKHLITATGQRVTLRCSPRSGDLSVYWYQQSLDQGLQFLIQYYNGEERAKGNILERFSAQQFPDLHSELNLSSLELGDSALYFCASSVGFRASSSYEQYFGPGTRLTVT.

The rearrangement links TRBV11-3 to TRBJ2-1; D may match TRBD1 or TRBD2 (7 bases each). CDR1 SGHNT and CDR2 YENEEA come from the germline V gene. The CDR3 runs to 13 residues. V dropped 5 bases and J dropped 8 bases, with 13 bases sitting between them. The CDR3 coding sequence is TGTGCCAGCAGCCCGCAGGGGGGGCATGAGCAGTTCTTC. Translated, it gives CASSPQGGHEQFF.

The gene calls are TRBV28 and TRBJ2-6, with unresolved D. V dropped 7 bases and J dropped 2 bases, with 6 bases sitting between them. CDR1 and CDR2 (germline): MDHEN, SYDVKM. The length of the CDR3 is 13 residues. The CDR3 reads CASNSAGANVLTF. CDR3 in DNA: TGTGCCAGCAATTCGGCTGGGGCCAACGTCCTGACTTTC.

V and J are TRBV19 and TRBJ2-7; TRBD2 might be the D (7 bases). The ends were cut back, 3 bases at V and 0 bases at J, with 15 bases in the middle. Germline V gene sequence: CDR1 LNHDA, CDR2 SQIVND (reference sequence). The CDR3 sequence is 16 residues long. CDR3 region: CASSMRGQESSYEQYF. CDR3 bases: TGTGCCAGTAGTATGCGGGGGCAGGAAAGCTCCTACGAGCAGTACTTC.

This chain connects TRBV15 to TRBJ1-1, with D uncertain. Germline CDR1 is LNHNV and CDR2 is YYDKDF (reference sequence). Between the trimmed V and J ends, which lost 1 base and 1 base, there was a span of 4 bases. This CDR3 spans 13 amino acids. In DNA, the CDR3 is TGTGCCACCAGCAGAGCGTCGAACACTGAAGCTTTCTTT. Translating gives CATSRASNTEAFF.

The genes are TRBV10-3 and TRBJ2-7; 8 bases are shared with TRBD1. CDR3 length equals 14 residues. With 11 bases clipped from V and 2 bases from J, the junction kept 11 bases outside the gene matches. Germline V gene sequence: CDR1 ENHRY, CDR2 SYGVKD. CDR3 nucleotides: TGTGCCGCCGAGAGTGGGACAGGAACCTACGAGCAGTACTTC. This codes for CAAESGTGTYEQYF.

This clone was found a few times. The CDR3 loop is CASRPPAGGYNEQFF. CDR3 in DNA: TGCGCCAGCAGGCCGCCTGCGGGAGGGTACAATGAGCAGTTCTTC. The J gene is TRBJ2-1, the V gene TRBV5-1; 9 bases fit TRBD2. The CDR3 is 15 residues long. The V gene's germline CDR1 is SGHRS and CDR2 YFSETQ. V was clipped by 5 bases and J by 4 bases; unmatched bases: 7.

The V gene is TRBV6-2 or TRBV6-3, the J gene TRBJ1-4; D gene uncertain. Trimming shortened V by 0 bases and J by 8 bases, and 13 bases separated the two germline ends. Germline V gene lookup returns CDR1 MNHEY and CDR2 SVGEGT. The CDR3 runs 15 residues. In DNA form, the CDR3 reads TGTGCCAGCAGTTACTCGATAGGGCCGGGCGAAAAACTGTTTTTT. Amino acids: CASSYSIGPGEKLFF.

The CDR3 spells CASSQDSGVGANVLTF. CDR3 coding DNA: TGTGCCAGCAGCCAAGATTCCGGGGTCGGGGCCAACGTCCTGACTTTC. This sequence joins TRBV4-2 and TRBJ2-6, with a weak D call TRBD2 (5 bases). CDR3 length: 16 residues. The germline CDR1 and CDR2 sequences are LGHNA and YNFKEQ. The V end lost 0 bases, the J end lost 4 bases, and 10 bases lay between the germline ends.

This clone was recorded once. The rearrangement uses TRBV2 and TRBJ2-2; TRBD1 agrees at 11 bases. Germline V gene data show CDR1 as SNHLY and CDR2 as FYNNEI. With V trimmed by 2 bases and J by 4 bases, 9 bases remained unmatched. This CDR3 contains 18 residues. CDR3 in amino acids: CASSEPTPGQGGTGELFF. CDR3 sequence (DNA): TGTGCCAGCAGTGAACCCACCCCGGGACAGGGGGGCACCGGGGAGCTGTTTTTT. Based on the CDR3 plus reference TRBV2 and TRBJ2-2, the full variable domain is EPEVTQTPSHQVTQMGQEVILRCVPISNHLYFYWYRQILGQKVEFLVSFYNNEISEKSEIFDDQFSVERPDGSNFTLKIRSTKLEDSAMYFCASSEPTPGQGGTGELFFGEGSRLTVL.

This chain joins TRBV28 and TRBJ2-3; 8 bases line up with TRBD2. V lost 10 bases and J lost 1; bases outside the gene matches: 7. CDR3 length: 14 amino acids. Germline V gene data show CDR1 as MDHEN and CDR2 as SYDVKM. CDR3 in amino acids: CATSGRSGTDTQYF. The CDR3 DNA sequence: TGTGCCACCAGCGGGAGATCTGGCACAGATACGCAGTATTTT.

Notes on this clone: The junction shows a germline mismatch at one end, possibly a read error. The rearrangement joins TRBV7-7 to TRBJ2-5; the D is unclear. Germline V lookup: CDR1 SSHAT, CDR2 FNYEAQ (reference sequence). This CDR3 spans 12 amino acids. The CDR3 bases are TGTGCTAGCAGCAACAGAAGGGAGACCCAGTACTTC. Its protein product is CASSNRRETQYF.

The chain links TRBV5-6 to TRBJ2-7, with TRBD1 matching over 7 bases. The CDR3 extends over 16 amino acids. Germline lookup yields CDR1 SGHDT and CDR2 YYEEEE. With 4 bases clipped from V and 2 bases from J, the junction kept 12 bases outside the gene matches. CDR3 in DNA: TGTGCCAGCAGCACGCTCACCGGAGACAGGGCCTACGAGCAGTACTTC. Encoded protein: CASSTLTGDRAYEQYF.

The V call is TRBV9, the J call TRBJ1-4, with 9 bases that match TRBD1. The ends lost 4 bases at V and 6 bases at J; junction bases unmatched: 10. The CDR3 has 16 residues. Germline loops: CDR1 SGDLS, CDR2 YYNGEE. CDR3: CASSSRTGTGHEKLFF. CDR3 coding DNA: TGTGCCAGCAGCTCAAGGACCGGGACAGGGCATGAAAAACTGTTTTTT. The entire variable domain, with the rest obtained from reference TRBV9 and TRBJ1-4, is as follows: DSGVTQTPKHLITATGQRVTLRCSPRSGDLSVYWYQQSLDQGLQFLIQYYNGEERAKGNILERFSAQQFPDLHSELNLSSLELGDSALYFCASSSRTGTGHEKLFFGSGTQLSVL.

The sample holds a few counts of this clone. The chain combines TRBV20-1 with TRBJ1-6, with 7 bases fitting TRBD1. Looked up from germline, CDR1 is DFQATT and CDR2 is SNEGSKA (reference sequence). The CDR3 covers 15 residues. Trimming took 3 bases from V and 8 from J; bases not matched to a gene: 10. The CDR3 DNA reads TGCAGTGCTAGTCCCTCAGGGGGGCTATATTCACCCCTCCACTTT. This sequence encodes CSASPSGGLYSPLHF.

This clone has just one count. The chain uses TRBV24-1 and TRBJ1-5, with D tentatively TRBD1 (6 bases). CDR1 KGHDR and CDR2 SFDVKD come from the germline V gene. Trimming took off 4 bases at V and 0 bases at J, with 12 bases between the two ends. The CDR3 length is 16 residues. The CDR3 sequence: CATSDRGQDSNQPQHF. The CDR3 region has the DNA TGTGCCACCAGTGACAGGGGCCAGGATAGCAATCAGCCCCAGCATTTT.